This TCR beta chain derives from a study of human T cells and chemical hapten exposure. Time point defined: patch test 2, 6 weeks after DPC sensitization. Treatment here: therapeutic diphenylcyclopropenone sensitization with weekly scalp DPC. V dropped 2 bases and J dropped 4 bases, with 11 bases sitting between them. CDR1 is MNHEY, CDR2 SMNVEV, per germline (reference sequence). The CDR3 totals 14 residues. TCRdb called the RACE reads again in MiXCR, with one record for every CDR3 protein. The data contain about 78,000 distinct CDR3 sequences, approximately 9% of them singletons. Whole-study findings and limits: Patch test score tracked positively with PT1 expanded TCR counts.

A word on this clonotype: Its target is not known.

Sequences were derived from whole blood, sampled in connection with sensitization to the hapten diphenylcyclopropenone (DPC). The receptor's source is a woman between 50 and 59 years old with alopecia areata. Some clones in this sample may be carry-over from other donors' samples. The V and J genes are TRBV27 and TRBJ1-1; D unclear. CDR3: CASSLSRIGTEAFF. Written as DNA, the CDR3 is TGTGCCAGCAGTTTAAGCAGGATAGGCACTGAAGCTTTCTTT.